The clone carrying this TCR beta chain was seen repeatedly, ten times or more. Its antigen is unknown. Trimming pared 7 bases from V and 4 bases from J, leaving 10 bases between. This CDR3 comprises 12 residues. Time point indicated: persistent/refractory GD, antithyroid drugs over 5 years with positive TRAb. Isolated PBMC RNA provided the starting material for the TCR library. Construction of the TCR beta libraries employed iRepertoire HTBI primers in conjunction with Arm-PCR of CDR3 regions. TCRdb re-called the multiplex PCR reads with MiXCR, one entry per CDR3 protein. The repertoire holds 700,000 or so distinct CDR3 sequences, with around 30% as singletons. The data stem from a study of regulatory T cells in long-lasting Graves disease. Overall study results and limits: Persistent disease exhibited a predilection for TRBV28, TRBJ1-2 and TRBJ2-5.

The material was peripheral blood mononuclear cells (PBMCs), obtained when the disease was refractory, from a patient treated with antithyroid drugs. This clonotype was sampled from a female donor with Graves disease. The chain joins TRBV12-3 or TRBV12-4 to TRBJ2-5, with unresolved D. DNA for the CDR3: TGTGCCAGCACTACAACGGGAGAGACCCAGTACTTC. This encodes CASTTTGETQYF.